The rows below give T cell receptor beta chains drawn from one sample of a study of shared T cell receptors in the human thymus. Measured with immunoSEQ multiplex PCR; TCRdb has only the in-frame clones, and not every one. The data contain 500,000 to 550,000 clones, about four fifths of them singletons. These data were likewise used in another study, on human thymus T cells.

Sequenced sample: thymocytes. Source of these receptors: a boy under three years old with a congenital heart defect. Each CDR3 is given with its conserved first and last residue. D genes are given only for firm matches. The size of a clone is reported for some rows only, either as once, few or many, or as a class for expanded clones.

>TRBD1|-|TRBV11-3|TRBJ2-2
TGTGCCACCCGACTCGGGACAGGGAACACCGGGGAGCTGTTTTTT
CATRLGTGNTGELFF
>TRBD1|-|TRBV23-1|TRBJ1-3
TGCGCCAGCAGTCTAGGGACAGTGTGGATTTCTGGAAACACCATATATTTT
CASSLGTVWISGNTIYF
>-|-|TRBV11-2|TRBJ1-1
TGTGCCAGCAGCTTAAGACGTCCGAGGAGCACTGAAGCTTTCTTT
CASSLRRPRSTEAFF
>-|-|TRBV5-6|TRBJ2-1
TGTGCCAGCCGGGGTCCCTACAATGAGCAGTTCTTC
CASRGPYNEQFF
>-|-|TRBV27|TRBJ2-7
TGTGCCAGCAGTTTAACCCCGGACAGCTCCTACGAGCAGTACTTC
CASSLTPDSSYEQYF
>TRBD2|-|TRBV27|TRBJ2-1
TGTGCCAGCAGCCGGACTAGCGGAGACAATGAGCAGTTCTTC
CASSRTSGDNEQFF
>-|-|TRBV6-9|TRBJ1-4
TGTGCCAGCAGTTATGGAGGGCCGAGGGAAAAACTGTTTTTT
CASSYGGPREKLFF
>-|few|TRBV28|TRBJ2-1
TGTGCCACCAGGGGCGATCACACACACAATGAGCAGTTCTTC
CATRGDHTHNEQFF
>-|-|TRBV4-1|TRBJ1-5
TGCGCCAGCAGCCAGGTCAGCGATCACCCCTATAGCAATCAGCCCCAGCATTTT
CASSQVSDHPYSNQPQHF
>TRBD2|-|TRBV28|TRBJ2-3
TGTGCCAGCAGGAGCGGGAGGTCACCAGATACGCAGTATTTT
CASRSGRSPDTQYF
>-|-|TRBV6-4|TRBJ2-3
TGTGCCAGCAGTGACTCGTCAGGGGCTCCGGATACGCAGTATTTT
CASSDSSGAPDTQYF
>-|-|TRBV10-2|TRBJ2-4
TGCGCCAGCAGTGATCGGGACTCGGCCAAAAACATTCAGTACTTC
CASSDRDSAKNIQYF
>-|-|TRBV9|TRBJ2-7
TGTGCCAGCAGCGTAGGGTCGTTAGCGGACGAGCAGTACTTC
CASSVGSLADEQYF
>TRBD2|-|TRBV5-6|TRBJ2-1
TGTGCCAGCAGCTTGGAGACTAGCGGGAGTAGGGGTGAGCAGTTCTTC
CASSLETSGSRGEQFF
>-|-|TRBV28|TRBJ2-5
TGTGCCAGCAGTCTTTCAAGACAGGGCGGGAGGGAGACCCAGTACTTC
CASSLSRQGGRETQYF
>-|-|TRBV4-1|TRBJ2-6
TGCGCCAGCAGCGATGGACAGTTGGTTCGTCCTGGGGCCAACGTCCTGACTTTC
CASSDGQLVRPGANVLTF
>TRBD2|-|TRBV5-5|TRBJ2-7
TGTGCCAGCAGCCGCTCGGAGCGGGAGGCACCCTACGAGCAGTACTTC
CASSRSEREAPYEQYF
>-|-|TRBV27|TRBJ2-5
TGTGCCAGCAGTATGCAGGGGGAGACCCAGTACTTC
CASSMQGETQYF
>-|-|TRBV19|TRBJ1-1
TGTGCCAGTAGTATAGGCCGGGGGAGGACTGAAGCTTTCTTT
CASSIGRGRTEAFF
>-|-|TRBV30|TRBJ1-1
TGTGCCTGGAGTGTAAATTTCCCCGGAGGGCGGAACACTGAAGCTTTCTTT
CAWSVNFPGGRNTEAFF
>-|-|TRBV7-8|TRBJ2-2
TGTGCCAGCAGCTGGAATAGGACTACCGGGGAGCTGTTTTTT
CASSWNRTTGELFF
>-|-|TRBV14|TRBJ2-7
TGTGCCAGCAGCCCCGACCGGTGGGAGTTGGGCTACGAGCAGTACTTC
CASSPDRWELGYEQYF
>-|-|TRBV28|TRBJ2-7
TGTGCCGTTCGACCCGGGGGTGGCTACGAGCAGTACTTC
CAVRPGGGYEQYF
>-|-|TRBV20-1|TRBJ2-1
TGCAGCGCGGGACCCCACAATGAGCAGTTCTTC
CSAGPHNEQFF
>-|-|TRBV7-6|TRBJ2-3
TGTGCCAGCAGCCAGACTTCTGACACAGATACGCAGTATTTT
CASSQTSDTDTQYF
>TRBD2|-|TRBV14|TRBJ2-1
TGTGCCAGCAGCCAAGCTCTGCGGGAGAATGGTGAGCAGTTCTTC
CASSQALRENGEQFF
>TRBD1|-|TRBV25-1|TRBJ1-1
TGTGCCAGCAGTGCGAAGGGGGCGGATGGTGACACTGAAGCTTTCTTT
CASSAKGADGDTEAFF
>-|few|TRBV14|TRBJ1-1
TGTGCCAGCGACTCTAACGGGGAATTCACTGAAGCTTTCTTT
CASDSNGEFTEAFF
>TRBD2|-|TRBV7-3|TRBJ2-1
TGTGCCAGCAGCTCAAAGGGTCGGGGCGGGAGGGCCTCGGTCTACAATGAGCAGTTCTTC
CASSSKGRGGRASVYNEQFF
>TRBD1|-|TRBV7-9|TRBJ2-6
TGTGCCAGCAGCTTACCCACCGGGACAGCCTTCTCTGGGGCCAACGTCCTGACTTTC
CASSLPTGTAFSGANVLTF
>-|-|TRBV6-1|TRBJ2-5
TGTGCCAGCAGTGAACGGGGACTGGTTATATTCGAGACCCAGTACTTC
CASSERGLVIFETQYF
>TRBD1|-|TRBV20-1|TRBJ1-2
TGCAGTGCCAACAGGGGGCTGGGCTACACCTTC
CSANRGLGYTF
>TRBD2|-|TRBV15|TRBJ2-7
TGTGCCACCAGCCCTGGACTAGGGCCCAATTACGAGCAGTACTTC
CATSPGLGPNYEQYF
>-|-|TRBV5-1|TRBJ2-7
TGCGCCAGCAGCGGCCCGGGGTATGATACAGACGAGCAGTACTTC
CASSGPGYDTDEQYF
>-|-|TRBV6-5|TRBJ2-7
TGTGCCAGCAGTTACTCGGCACAGTCCCAACCCTACGAGCAGTACTTC
CASSYSAQSQPYEQYF
>TRBD1|once|TRBV5-6|TRBJ1-3
TGTGCCAGCAGCTTGCCTCAACAGGGGCTGCCCTCTGGAAACACCATATATTTT
CASSLPQQGLPSGNTIYF
>-|-|TRBV28|TRBJ2-7
TGTGCCAGCACCTCTGGCAGGCCCCTTATGGAGCAGTACTTC
CASTSGRPLMEQYF
>-|-|TRBV27|TRBJ1-5
TGTGCCAGCAAGGGGCGGAGTAGCAATCAGCCCCAGCATTTT
CASKGRSSNQPQHF
>-|-|TRBV4-3|TRBJ1-3
TGCGCCAGCAGCCAAGCAAAGGCAGGACTGGGTGGAAACTATCGGTCCGGAAACACCATATATTTT
CASSQAKAGLGGNYRSGNTIYF
>TRBD2|-|TRBV15|TRBJ2-1
TGTGCCACCAGCAGAGACCGGACTAGCGGGGACAATGAGCAGTTCTTC
CATSRDRTSGDNEQFF
>TRBD1|-|TRBV19|TRBJ2-4
TGTGCCAGTAGCATTGAACAGGGGCCGCTTCCCCTAGCCAAAAACATTCAGTACTTC
CASSIEQGPLPLAKNIQYF
>-|-|TRBV5-1|TRBJ2-1
TGCGCCAGCAGCTTGGGTAGCGGAGGGAATGAGCAGTTCTTC
CASSLGSGGNEQFF
>-|once|TRBV21-1|TRBJ1-1
TGTGCCAGCAGCAAAGGACAGCCTATGAACACTGAAGCTTTCTTT
CASSKGQPMNTEAFF
>TRBD2|-|TRBV4-2|TRBJ2-1
TGTGCCAGCAGCCATAATAGCGGGGAGTACAATGAGCAGTTCTTC
CASSHNSGEYNEQFF
>TRBD1|-|TRBV2|TRBJ2-3
TGTGCCAGCAGAGACCGGGACAGTGGAGATACGCAGTATTTT
CASRDRDSGDTQYF
>-|once|TRBV11-2|TRBJ1-3
TGTGCCAGCAGCTTAGACGGAGGGGCTAGGAACACCATATATTTT
CASSLDGGARNTIYF
>-|-|TRBV2|TRBJ1-3
TGTGCCAGCAGGGACAAAGTCTCTGGAAACACCATATATTTT
CASRDKVSGNTIYF
>-|-|TRBV28|TRBJ1-2
TGTGCCAGCAGTTTAAGCAGGTCCGGCTACACCTTC
CASSLSRSGYTF
>-|-|TRBV11-2|TRBJ1-5
TGTGCCAGCAGCCAGGGAGGGGGCAATCAGCCCCAGCATTTT
CASSQGGGNQPQHF
>TRBD2|-|TRBV7-2|TRBJ2-2
TGTGCCAGCAGCCTTAATGCGGGGGTGGACACCGGGGAGCTGTTTTTT
CASSLNAGVDTGELFF
>TRBD2|once|TRBV7-8|TRBJ2-7
TGTGCCAGCAGCCCAACCCCGAGGCCTAGCGGGCGGGACTCCTACGAGCAGTACTTC
CASSPTPRPSGRDSYEQYF
>-|-|TRBV18|TRBJ2-1
TGTGCCAGCTCACCACGGTGCCCGGGGAAATACAATGAGCAGTTCTTC
CASSPRCPGKYNEQFF
>-|-|TRBV28|TRBJ1-5
TGTGCCAGCAGTTTACTTGGTATACGAGAGAATCAGCCCCAGCATTTT
CASSLLGIRENQPQHF
>-|-|TRBV21-1|TRBJ1-3
TGTGCCAGCAGCAAAGCTTCACAGGGACCTGGAAACACCATATATTTT
CASSKASQGPGNTIYF
>-|-|TRBV5-1|TRBJ2-7
TGCGCCAGCAGGCGGGCCACCCGCTCCTACGAGCAGTACTTC
CASRRATRSYEQYF
>-|-|TRBV2|TRBJ1-2
TGTGCCAGCAAGGCGGGAAACTATGGCTACACCTTC
CASKAGNYGYTF
>-|-|TRBV29-1|TRBJ1-5
TGCAGCGCCCGGGGACAACAGCACTATAGCAATCAGCCCCAGCATTTT
CSARGQQHYSNQPQHF